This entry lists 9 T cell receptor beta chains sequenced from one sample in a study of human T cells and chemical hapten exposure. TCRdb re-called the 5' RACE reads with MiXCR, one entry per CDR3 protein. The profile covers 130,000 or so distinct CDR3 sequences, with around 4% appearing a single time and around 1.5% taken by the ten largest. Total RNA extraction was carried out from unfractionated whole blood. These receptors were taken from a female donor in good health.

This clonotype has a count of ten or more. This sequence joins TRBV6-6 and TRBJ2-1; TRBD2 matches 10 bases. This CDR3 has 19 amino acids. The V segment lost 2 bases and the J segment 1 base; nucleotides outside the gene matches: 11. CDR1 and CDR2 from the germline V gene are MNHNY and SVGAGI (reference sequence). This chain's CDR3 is CASSYGLAGASRSYNEQFF. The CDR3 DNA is TGTGCCAGCAGTTACGGGCTAGCGGGGGCCTCCCGTTCCTACAATGAGCAGTTCTTC.

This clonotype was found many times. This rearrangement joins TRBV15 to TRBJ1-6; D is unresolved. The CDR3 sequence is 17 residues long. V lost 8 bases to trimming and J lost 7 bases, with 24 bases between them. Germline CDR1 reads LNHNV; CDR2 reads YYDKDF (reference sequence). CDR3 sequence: CATGDPLSYEKNSPLHF. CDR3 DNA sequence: TGTGCCACCGGGGATCCCCTCAGTTACGAGAAAAATTCACCCCTCCACTTT.

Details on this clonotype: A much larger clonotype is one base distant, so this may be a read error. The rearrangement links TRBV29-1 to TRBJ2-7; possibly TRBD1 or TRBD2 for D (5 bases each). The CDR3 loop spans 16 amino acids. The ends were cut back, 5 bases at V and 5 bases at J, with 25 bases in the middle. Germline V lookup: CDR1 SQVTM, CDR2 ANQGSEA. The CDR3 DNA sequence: TGCAGCGTTTTCAAGGGGCGGACGTCCACCGGGGACGAGCAGTACTTC. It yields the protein CSVFKGRTSTGDEQYF.

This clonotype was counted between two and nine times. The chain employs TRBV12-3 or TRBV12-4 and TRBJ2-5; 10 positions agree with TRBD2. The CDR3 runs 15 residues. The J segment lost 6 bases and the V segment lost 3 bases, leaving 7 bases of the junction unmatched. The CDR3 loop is CASSLVAGGLKTQYF. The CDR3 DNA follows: TGTGCCAGCAGTTTGGTAGCGGGGGGACTAAAGACCCAGTACTTC.

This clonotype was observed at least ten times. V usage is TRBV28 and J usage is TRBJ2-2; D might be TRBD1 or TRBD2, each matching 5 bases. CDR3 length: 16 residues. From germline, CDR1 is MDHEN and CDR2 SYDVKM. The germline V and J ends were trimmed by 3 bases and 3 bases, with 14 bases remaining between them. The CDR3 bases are TGTGCCAGCAGTTTCTCACGGGACGGGGACACCGGGGAGCTGTTTTTT. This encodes CASSFSRDGDTGELFF. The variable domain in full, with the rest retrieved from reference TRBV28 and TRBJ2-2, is DVKVTQSSRYLVKRTGEKVFLECVQDMDHENMFWYRQDPGLGLRLIYFSYDVKMKEKGDIPEGYSVSREKKERFSLILESASTNQTSMYLCASSFSRDGDTGELFFGEGSRLTVL.

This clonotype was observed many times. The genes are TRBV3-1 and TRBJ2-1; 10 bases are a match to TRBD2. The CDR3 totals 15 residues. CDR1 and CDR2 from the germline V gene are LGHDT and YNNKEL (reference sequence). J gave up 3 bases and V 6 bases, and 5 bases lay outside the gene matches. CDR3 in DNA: TGTGCCAGCAGTAAAAGCGGGGGGGGCTACAATGAGCAGTTCTTC. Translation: CASSKSGGGYNEQFF.

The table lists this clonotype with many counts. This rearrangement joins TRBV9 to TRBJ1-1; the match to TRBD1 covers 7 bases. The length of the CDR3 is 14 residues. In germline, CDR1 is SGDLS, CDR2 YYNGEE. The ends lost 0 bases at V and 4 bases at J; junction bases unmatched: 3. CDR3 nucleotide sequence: TGTGCCAGCAGCGTAGGACAGGGAGGCACTGAAGCTTTCTTT. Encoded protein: CASSVGQGGTEAFF.

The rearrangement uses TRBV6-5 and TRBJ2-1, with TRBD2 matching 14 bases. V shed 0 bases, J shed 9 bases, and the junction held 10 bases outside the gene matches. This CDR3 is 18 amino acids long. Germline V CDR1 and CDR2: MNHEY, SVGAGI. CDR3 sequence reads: CASSYSTTSGGAWVEQFF. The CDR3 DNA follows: TGTGCCAGCAGTTACTCTACGACTAGCGGGGGGGCATGGGTTGAGCAGTTCTTC.

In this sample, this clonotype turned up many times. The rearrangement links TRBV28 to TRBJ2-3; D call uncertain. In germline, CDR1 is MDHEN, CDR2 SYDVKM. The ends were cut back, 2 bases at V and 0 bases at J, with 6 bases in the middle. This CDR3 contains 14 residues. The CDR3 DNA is TGTGCCAGCAGTTTAACCCTTAGCACAGATACGCAGTATTTT. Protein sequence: CASSLTLSTDTQYF.